This TCR beta chain was documented in a study of cytomegalovirus exposure and HLA in healthy donors. The PCR made use of 60 Vbeta and 13 Jbeta primers. Sequencing was performed with immunoSEQ multiplex PCR; in TCRdb, only in-frame clones are kept and a portion is missing. Of fewer than 200,000 clones in the sample, 80% to 85% were seen once. The germline V gene has CDR1 MDHEN and CDR2 SYDVKM. J lost 4 bases, V lost 3 bases, and 8 bases had no gene match. The CDR3 length is 15 residues. The chain couples TRBV28 to TRBJ1-2; TRBD1 agrees at 7 bases. The sample consisted of PBMCs. The sequence was obtained from a woman aged 25 to 39 in good health and CMV-seronegative. The CDR3 region has the DNA TGTGCCAGCAGTTTGGAGGGACAGAGTATCTATGGCTACACCTTC. It encodes CASSLEGQSIYGYTF.